These 5 T cell receptor beta chains share one sample of origin, sequenced in a study of Ad26.COV2.S vaccination and SARS-CoV-2 variants. Data came from immunoSEQ multiplex PCR; TCRdb stores just in-frame clones and leaves some out. The table lists around 340,000 clones, around 88% of them singletons, with about 10% in the top ten. The treatment here: roughly 20 received Ad26.COV2.S at low or high dose, single or two shots; 5 received placebo; per-sample allocation not given. Sampling occurred on day 63 after the first vaccine or placebo injection. The source was peripheral blood, collected in a trial of Ad26.COV2.S vaccine versus placebo. Every receptor here comes from a person aged 18-65 years who received the Ad26.COV2.S COVID-19 vaccine or a placebo.

The chain combines TRBV7-9 with TRBJ2-7; D unclear. The CDR3 is 14 residues long. Germline V gives CDR1 SEHNR, CDR2 FQNEAQ (reference sequence). Trimming removed 5 bases at V and 2 bases at J, with 13 bases between. CDR3 nucleotides: TGTGCCAGCAGCCAAGGCATCGCCGCCTACGAGCAGTACTTC. Translated, it gives CASSQGIAAYEQYF.

This clone has a single count. CDR3 sequence: CASSQVLGPESSYEQYF. The CDR3 nucleotides read TGCGCCAGCAGCCAAGTCCTAGGGCCGGAATCCTCCTACGAGCAGTACTTC. The J gene is TRBJ2-7, the V gene TRBV4-3; D is unresolved. This CDR3 comprises 17 residues. Trimming removed 1 base at V and 0 bases at J, with 16 bases between. Germline CDR1 is LGHNA and CDR2 is YSLEER.

The chain employs TRBV5-4 and TRBJ1-1, with D unresolved. The V end lost 4 bases, the J end lost 0 bases, and 16 bases lay between the germline ends. Germline CDR1 and CDR2: SGHNT and YYREEE (reference sequence). This CDR3 spans 16 amino acids. The CDR3, as DNA: TGTGCCAGCAGCGCACCGAACGCAAGAGTGAACACTGAAGCTTTCTTT. This translates into CASSAPNARVNTEAFF.

The CDR3 DNA is TGTGCCAGCAGTCGGGGCTCGCAAGAGACCCAGTACTTC. Amino acids: CASSRGSQETQYF. The chain combines TRBV6-2 or TRBV6-3 with TRBJ2-5; D is perhaps TRBD1 or TRBD2 (5 bases each). The V end was cut by 5 bases, the J end by 2 bases, with 9 bases between. The CDR3 length is 13 residues. CDR1 is MNHEY and CDR2 is SVGEGT in the germline V gene.

This CDR3 reads CASSSGTESYNEQFF. CDR3 bases: TGTGCCAGCAGTTCCGGGACAGAATCCTACAATGAGCAGTTCTTC. The V and J genes are TRBV28 and TRBJ2-1, with TRBD1 matching over 7 bases. Germline CDR1 MDHEN, CDR2 SYDVKM. The CDR3 is made up of 15 amino acids. After removal of 4 bases from V and 1 base from J, the junction contained 4 bases not matched to a gene.